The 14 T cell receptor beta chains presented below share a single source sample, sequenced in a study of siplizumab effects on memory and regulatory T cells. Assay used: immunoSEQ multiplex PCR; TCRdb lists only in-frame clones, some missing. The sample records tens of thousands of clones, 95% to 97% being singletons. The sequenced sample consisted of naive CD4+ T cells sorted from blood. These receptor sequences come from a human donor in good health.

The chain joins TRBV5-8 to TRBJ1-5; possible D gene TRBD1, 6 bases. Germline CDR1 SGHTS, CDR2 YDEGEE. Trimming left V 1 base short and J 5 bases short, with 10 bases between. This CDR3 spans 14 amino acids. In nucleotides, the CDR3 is TGTGCCAGCAGCTTGTCCAGGGGCCATCAGCCCCAGCATTTT. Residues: CASSLSRGHQPQHF.

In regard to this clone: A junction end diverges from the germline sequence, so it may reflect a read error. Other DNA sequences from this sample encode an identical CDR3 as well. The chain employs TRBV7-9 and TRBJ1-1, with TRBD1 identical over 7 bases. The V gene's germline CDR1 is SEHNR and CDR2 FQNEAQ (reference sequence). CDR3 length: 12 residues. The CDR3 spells CASSSGGTEAFF. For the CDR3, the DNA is TGTGCCAGCAGCTCAGGGGGGACTGAGGCTTTCTTT.

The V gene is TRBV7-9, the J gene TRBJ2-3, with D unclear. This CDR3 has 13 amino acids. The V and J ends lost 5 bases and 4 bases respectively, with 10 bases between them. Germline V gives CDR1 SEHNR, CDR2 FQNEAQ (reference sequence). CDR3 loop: CASSRPPSDTQYF. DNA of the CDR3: TGTGCCAGCAGCAGACCTCCGTCAGATACGCAGTATTTT.

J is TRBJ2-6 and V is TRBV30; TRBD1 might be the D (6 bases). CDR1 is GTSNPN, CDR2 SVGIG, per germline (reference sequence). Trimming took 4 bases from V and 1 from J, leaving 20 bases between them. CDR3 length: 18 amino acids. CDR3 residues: CAWTYRALARSGANVLTF. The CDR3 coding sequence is TGTGCCTGGACCTACAGGGCTCTGGCGCGGTCTGGGGCCAACGTCCTGACTTTC.

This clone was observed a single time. The CDR3 DNA follows: TGTGCCAGCAGCTCCGGTCCTAGCGGAAGCTCCTACGAGCAGTACTTC. Translating gives CASSSGPSGSSYEQYF. The chain is built from TRBV5-4 and TRBJ2-7, with 7 nucleotides matching TRBD2. J was trimmed by 0 bases and V by 3 bases; bases with no gene match: 9. The CDR3 spans 16 residues. The germline gives CDR1 SGHNT, CDR2 YYREEE (reference sequence).

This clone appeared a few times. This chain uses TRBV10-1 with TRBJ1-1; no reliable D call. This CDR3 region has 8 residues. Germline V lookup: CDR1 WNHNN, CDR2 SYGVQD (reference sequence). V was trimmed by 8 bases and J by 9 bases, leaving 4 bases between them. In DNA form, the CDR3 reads TGCGCCAGCCTGAAAGCTTTCTTT. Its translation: CASLKAFF.

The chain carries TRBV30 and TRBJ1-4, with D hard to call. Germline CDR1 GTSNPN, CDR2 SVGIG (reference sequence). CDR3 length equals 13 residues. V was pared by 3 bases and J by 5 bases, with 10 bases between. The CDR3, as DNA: TGTGCCTGGAGCTCGTCCTCGAATGAAAAACTGTTTTTT. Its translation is CAWSSSSNEKLFF.

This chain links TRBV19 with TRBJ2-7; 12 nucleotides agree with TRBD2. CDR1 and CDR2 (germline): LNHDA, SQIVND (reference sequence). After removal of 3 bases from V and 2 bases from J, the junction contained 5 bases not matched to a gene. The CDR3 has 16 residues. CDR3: CASSIGTSGFTYEQYF. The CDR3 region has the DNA TGTGCCAGTAGTATCGGGACTAGCGGGTTCACCTACGAGCAGTACTTC.

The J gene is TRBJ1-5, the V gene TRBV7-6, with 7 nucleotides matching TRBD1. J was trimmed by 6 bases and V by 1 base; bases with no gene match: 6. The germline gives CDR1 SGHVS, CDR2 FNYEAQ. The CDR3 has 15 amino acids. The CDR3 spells CASSLGTGVAQPQHF. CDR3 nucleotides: TGTGCCAGCAGCTTAGGGACAGGCGTTGCTCAGCCCCAGCATTTT.

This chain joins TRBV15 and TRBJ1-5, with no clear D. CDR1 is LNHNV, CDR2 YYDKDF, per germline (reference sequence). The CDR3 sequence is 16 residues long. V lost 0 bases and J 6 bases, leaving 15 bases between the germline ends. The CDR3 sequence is CATSRDNRGLGQPQHF. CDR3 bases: TGTGCCACCAGCAGAGATAATCGGGGATTAGGTCAGCCCCAGCATTTT. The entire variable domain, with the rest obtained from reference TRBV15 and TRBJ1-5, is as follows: DAMVIQNPRYQVTQFGKPVTLSCSQTLNHNVMYWYQQKSSQAPKLLFHYYDKDFNNEADTPDNFQSRRPNTSFCFLDIRSPGLGDTAMYLCATSRDNRGLGQPQHFGDGTRLSIL.

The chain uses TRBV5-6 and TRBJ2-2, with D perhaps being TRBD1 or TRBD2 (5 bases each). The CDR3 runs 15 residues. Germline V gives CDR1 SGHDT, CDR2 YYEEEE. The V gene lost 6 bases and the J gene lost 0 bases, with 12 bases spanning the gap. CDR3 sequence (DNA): TGTGCCAGCACGCCGGGGCCAACGAACACCGGGGAGCTGTTTTTT. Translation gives CASTPGPTNTGELFF.

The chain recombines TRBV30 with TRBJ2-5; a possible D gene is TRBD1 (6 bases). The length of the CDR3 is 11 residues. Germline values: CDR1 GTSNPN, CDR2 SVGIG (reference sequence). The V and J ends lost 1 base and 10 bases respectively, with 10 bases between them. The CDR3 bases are TGTGCCTGGAGTGATGAGGGGGTCCAGTACTTC. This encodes CAWSDEGVQYF.

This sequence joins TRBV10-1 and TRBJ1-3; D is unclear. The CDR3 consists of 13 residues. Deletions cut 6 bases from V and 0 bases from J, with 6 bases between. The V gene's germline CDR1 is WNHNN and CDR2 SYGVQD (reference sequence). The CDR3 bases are TGCGCCAGCAGGTCGGCCTCTGGAAACACCATATATTTT. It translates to CASRSASGNTIYF.

This CDR3 reads CASSLRRQDGYTF. CDR3 DNA: TGTGCCAGCAGCTTAAGGCGTCAGGATGGCTACACCTTC. V usage is TRBV7-9 and J usage is TRBJ1-2; D uncertain. The V and J ends lost 2 bases and 6 bases respectively, with 10 bases between them. Germline CDR1 is SEHNR and CDR2 is FQNEAQ (reference sequence). The CDR3 is 13 amino acids.